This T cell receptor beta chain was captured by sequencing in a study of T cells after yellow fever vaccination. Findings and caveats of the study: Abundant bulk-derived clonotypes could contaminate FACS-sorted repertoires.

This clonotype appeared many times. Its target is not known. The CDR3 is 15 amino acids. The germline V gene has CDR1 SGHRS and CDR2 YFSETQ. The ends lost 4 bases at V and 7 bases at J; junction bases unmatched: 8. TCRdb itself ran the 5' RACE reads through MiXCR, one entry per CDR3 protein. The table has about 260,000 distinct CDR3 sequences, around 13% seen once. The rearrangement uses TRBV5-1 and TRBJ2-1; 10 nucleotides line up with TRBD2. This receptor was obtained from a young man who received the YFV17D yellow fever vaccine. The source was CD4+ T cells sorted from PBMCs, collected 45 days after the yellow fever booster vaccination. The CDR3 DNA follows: TGCGCCAGCAGCGAAGGGACTAGCGAAAGAAATGAGCAGTTCTTC. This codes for CASSEGTSERNEQFF.